This record looks at one T cell receptor beta chain sequence and its context. Its antigen has not been determined. At one boundary the junction diverges from the germline segment, which might be a read error. Using the deep immunoSEQ assay, multiplex PCR amplified TCR CDR3 regions from genomic DNA. Genomic DNA extracted from each cell subset was distributed evenly over all wells of several immunoSEQ 96-well plates, and each plate served as one replicate. For sorted subsets, each replicate PCR was loaded with about 0.2 ug genomic DNA, equivalent to about 30,000 T cell genomes. Purified libraries were quantified with a Qubit 3.0 fluorometer, sized on a Bioanalyzer 2100, and re-quantified with the KAPA Library Quantification kit. A separate single-read 150-cycle Illumina NextSeq 550 flow cell was used to sequence each immunoSEQ 96-well plate. Concerning the study's data processing: The immunoSEQ output contained only junctional sequences without quality scores, so filtering could not match that applied to full-length reads. Sequences were annotated with PyIR, a Python wrapper for IgBLAST v1.9, using IMGT germline references to assign V/J genes and CDR3. Reads with weak V/J assignments (E-value above 1e-6), missing CDR3, stop codons, out-of-frame junctions, or ambiguous translated residues were removed. V3J clonotypes were defined as sequences sharing an identical inferred V gene, J gene, and CDR3 amino acid sequence. To compute the percentage overlap between repertoires, the number of shared unique clonotypes was divided by the size of the smaller repertoire. RTK rarefaction, the Chao1 estimator, and Recon v2.1 estimates of unobserved clonotypes were used to assess repertoire richness. Generation probabilities were computed with OLGA for all TCRbeta clonotypes obtained by the gDNA method from a handful of donors. In its TCRdb copy, this immuneACCESS table keeps in-frame sequences only and misses some clones. Where compared with another copy, unresolved V genes explain less than half of these, and the others have no known cause. The DNA was the basis for D and trimming; V, J and clone size are from that table. Here the sample has over a million clones; 95% to 99% occur a single time. The ten largest clones take up roughly 0.4% of the sample.

These data belong to a study of shared clonotypes between healthy human individuals (dated by TCRdb to 2018 to 2020). With regard to the full study: The cohort comprised a couple of women and a few men aged 18 to 49 years. Leukapheresis yielded between about 0.94 and 9.5 billion PBMCs per donor. To estimate repertoire size and how much clonotypes are shared between individuals, the study performed deep sequencing of blood TCR repertoires from roughly five healthy adults. To increase sequencing depth and limit assay-specific biases, different laboratories used diverse techniques to prepare libraries and sequence TCR repertoires. Per donor, three plates each were used for CD4 naive and CD4 memory, two for CD8 naive, and one for CD8 memory.

Study-wide findings and limitations: Larger estimated clonotype richness was generally found for naive subsets than for memory subsets. Rarefaction of sorted-subset datasets indicated incomplete sequencing despite the large sequencing depth. Based on pairwise subsampling, the degree of clonotype sharing among donors was expected to be affected by sequencing depth. Sampling was restricted to blood, and TCR repertoires in tissue are likely to differ from TCR repertoires in blood. Higher generation probabilities were observed for clonotypes shared by all four sorted-subset donors than for non-shared clonotypes. Because the study included only a small number of donors, the genetic and exposure-history diversity represented was limited. Sharing across a handful of donors was observed for about 4.8% of naive CD4, 3.5% of naive CD8, about 2.3% of memory CD4, and approximately 0.41% of memory CD8 clonotypes.

From the cysteine up to the phenylalanine, the CDR3 has a length of 17 residues. Only the CDR3 DNA is retained, 51 bases long and in frame from the first base. Taken from the germline V gene, the CDR1 and CDR2 loops are KGHSH and LQKENI. Donors were healthy HIV-negative adults with no recently reported acute infections or vaccinations. Every donor was a Caucasian adult living in Nashville, Tennessee, USA. CD4+ T cells were enriched by magnetic negative selection; naive cells were then positively selected on CD45RA, and the negative fraction formed the memory subset. After blood collection by leukapheresis, PBMCs were isolated using Ficoll-Histopaque density gradient centrifugation and then cryopreserved in the vapor phase of liquid nitrogen. Purity and quantity of every magnetically sorted T cell population were checked by analytical flow cytometry. Each sorted fraction had its genomic DNA isolated and then quantified by UV absorbance on a Nanodrop 2000c.

The V gene is TRBV18 and the J gene is TRBJ2-7; the D call is tentative, TRBD1 or TRBD2, as each matches 10 bases. The sample was naive CD4+ T cells sorted from blood. The cell subset or site label of this sample denotes: CD45RA+ positively selected. The receptor comes from a man under 40 in good health. The CDR3: CASSPLGTGVTLAGGHF. The DNA sequence is given as TGTGCCAGCTCACCACTCGGGACAGGGGTAACTTTAGCGGGAGGTCACTTC.